A single sample gave rise to the 16 T cell receptor beta chains below, sequenced in a study of identical twins. TCRdb independently ran MiXCR on the 5' RACE reads; one entry per CDR3 protein. The sample lists 600,000 to 800,000 distinct CDR3 sequences, 21% occurring once. These data also formed part of another study, on T cells expressing NK-cell markers.

Sequencing was performed on PBMCs. The receptors stem from a woman aged 18 to 35 in good health.

This clonotype showed up many times. The chain joins TRBV5-1 to TRBJ2-3; 8 positions agree with TRBD1. Looked up from germline, CDR1 is SGHRS and CDR2 is YFSETQ. V lost 2 bases to trimming and J lost 1 base; unmatched junction nucleotides: 3. The CDR3 has 15 residues. CDR3 protein: CASSFPTGGTDTQYF. The CDR3 DNA reads TGCGCCAGCAGCTTCCCGACAGGGGGCACAGATACGCAGTATTTT.

This clonotype has only a few counts. This rearrangement joins TRBV29-1 to TRBJ2-3, with TRBD1 identical over 8 bases. The germline V gene has CDR1 SQVTM and CDR2 ANQGSEA. The CDR3 is 12 residues long. The V and J ends lost 6 bases and 6 bases, in that order; junction bases with no gene match: 5. The CDR3: CSVDRVLDTQYF. The CDR3 region has the DNA TGCAGCGTGGACAGGGTGCTGGATACGCAGTATTTT.

This clonotype was seen only once. The chain recombines TRBV12-5 with TRBJ2-5; a weak D match, TRBD1 (7 bases). CDR1 LGHNT and CDR2 FRNRAP come from the germline V gene. Trimming pared 0 bases from V and 7 bases from J, leaving 15 bases between. The CDR3 has 15 amino acids. CDR3 amino acids: CASGLVPTGRGTQYF. DNA of the CDR3: TGTGCTAGTGGTTTGGTACCGACAGGGCGGGGGACCCAGTACTTC.

This clonotype was detected many times. This chain links TRBV12-3 or TRBV12-4 with TRBJ1-1; D not resolved. The CDR3 sequence is 11 residues long. Trimming removed 5 bases from V and 7 bases from J, with 8 bases in between. CDR3 DNA sequence: TGTGCCAGCAGTGCGCACATTGAAGCTTTCTTT. Amino acid sequence: CASSAHIEAFF.

This clonotype was recorded a few times. V gene TRBV12-3 or TRBV12-4 combines with J gene TRBJ1-1; unclear D gene. The CDR3 runs to 13 residues. V gave up 5 bases and J gave up 3 bases, with 10 bases separating them. The CDR3 loop reads CASSEGRDTEAFF. CDR3 DNA sequence: TGTGCCAGCAGTGAGGGCAGAGACACTGAAGCTTTCTTT.

At least ten counts were recorded for this clonotype. V is TRBV20-1 and J is TRBJ2-1, with 14 bases fitting TRBD2. The CDR3 extends over 14 amino acids. V lost 6 bases to trimming and J lost 10 bases; unmatched junction nucleotides: 8. Germline CDR1 is DFQATT and CDR2 is SNEGSKA (reference sequence). This CDR3 reads CSALGLAGVSEQFF. CDR3 DNA sequence: TGCAGTGCCCTGGGACTAGCGGGAGTCAGCGAGCAGTTCTTC.

The chain carries TRBV7-2 and TRBJ2-1; TRBD2 is a possible D gene (5 bases). CDR1 SGHTA and CDR2 FQGNSA come from the germline V gene. Trimming cost V 10 bases and J 2 bases, with 12 bases left between them. The CDR3 loop spans 13 amino acids. CDR3 loop: CAISTTTYNEQFF. CDR3 nucleotides: TGTGCCATAAGCACGACTACCTACAATGAGCAGTTCTTC.

The chain recombines TRBV29-1 with TRBJ2-7, with a tentative D call TRBD2 (6 bases). This CDR3 comprises 15 residues. Trimming shortened V by 8 bases and J by 2 bases, and 22 bases separated the two germline ends. The germline CDR1 and CDR2 sequences are SQVTM and ANQGSEA. In DNA form, the CDR3 reads TGCAGCCGTGGGGAGGTTTCCCGGGGCGCCTACGAGCAGTACTTC. It yields the protein CSRGEVSRGAYEQYF.

This clonotype was seen only a few times. The gene calls are TRBV20-1 and TRBJ2-3; no clear D. V lost 2 bases, J lost 0 bases, and 3 bases lay in between. The germline CDR1 and CDR2 sequences are DFQATT and SNEGSKA (reference sequence). The CDR3 loop spans 12 amino acids. The CDR3 is CSARKSTDTQYF. In DNA form, the CDR3 reads TGCAGTGCTAGAAAAAGCACAGATACGCAGTATTTT.

This clonotype was seen ten or more times. The chain uses TRBV6-2 or TRBV6-3 and TRBJ2-1; tentative D call: TRBD1 (5 bases). The CDR3 covers 12 residues. Germline CDR1 MNHEY, CDR2 SVGEGT. V was pared by 5 bases and J by 10 bases, with 12 bases between. CDR3 sequence (DNA): TGTGCCAGCAGTCCCAGGGTGCGGGAGCAGTTCTTC. This translates into CASSPRVREQFF.

This clonotype was detected a few times. This chain connects TRBV20-1 to TRBJ2-3; 7 nucleotides align to TRBD2. Losses at the gene ends were 8 bases for V and 1 base for J; bases not matched to a gene: 3. The germline V gene encodes CDR1 DFQATT and CDR2 SNEGSKA (reference sequence). The CDR3 covers 12 residues. The CDR3 bases are TGCAGTCACGGACTAGGCACAGATACGCAGTATTTT. It translates to CSHGLGTDTQYF.

This clonotype came up many times. J is TRBJ2-1 and V is TRBV12-3 or TRBV12-4; 10 bases are shared with TRBD2. Trimming removed 5 bases from V and 2 bases from J; junction bases left unmatched: 3. The CDR3 consists of 15 residues. The CDR3 coding sequence is TGTGCCAGCAGTACCGGGACTAGCGCCTACAATGAGCAGTTCTTC. It yields the protein CASSTGTSAYNEQFF.

This clonotype was counted a few times. The DNA of the CDR3 is TGCGCCAGCAGCTTGTACAGGGATAGCAATCAGCCCCAGCATTTT. Translated, it gives CASSLYRDSNQPQHF. J is TRBJ1-5 and V is TRBV5-1; weak D call: TRBD1 (6 bases). CDR1 and CDR2 from the germline V gene are SGHRS and YFSETQ. The CDR3 covers 15 residues. Trimming removed 1 base at V and 0 bases at J, with 8 bases between.

This clonotype was detected a few times. The genes are TRBV4-3 and TRBJ2-1; 14 positions agree with TRBD2. Germline-derived CDR1 and CDR2 are LGHNA and YSLEER. V lost 1 base, J lost 9 bases, and 5 bases stayed unmatched. CDR3 length: 16 amino acids. CDR3 protein: CASSQVGTSGRTEQFF. The CDR3 coding sequence is TGCGCCAGCAGCCAAGTTGGGACTAGCGGGAGAACTGAGCAGTTCTTC.

This clonotype came up a few times. J is TRBJ2-1 and V is TRBV29-1; D uncertain. Germline CDR1 and CDR2: SQVTM and ANQGSEA. V was pared by 7 bases and J by 10 bases, with 17 bases between. The CDR3 has 12 amino acids. The CDR3 nucleotides are TGCAGCGCTTTATGGGGTTTAAGCGAGCAGTTCTTC. This translates into CSALWGLSEQFF.

There are a few counts of this clonotype. The chain carries TRBV12-3 or TRBV12-4 and TRBJ2-1, with 7 bases matching TRBD2. The CDR3 is made up of 15 amino acids. The V gene end was trimmed by 5 bases and the J gene end by 5 bases; junction bases not matched to a gene: 9. CDR3 coding DNA: TGTGCCAGCAGTCCACCGGCTAGCGGTCACAATGAGCAGTTCTTC. Its translation: CASSPPASGHNEQFF.